Shown below are 8 T cell receptor beta chains from a single sample sequenced in a study of T cells in women clearing cervical HPV infection. Measured with immunoSEQ multiplex PCR; TCRdb has only the in-frame clones, and not every one. This table lists about 44,000 clones. Sequenced sample: blood buffy coat. Source of these receptors: a woman aged 18 to 75 with a cervical HPV16 infection that either progressed to CIN3+ or cleared (not recorded which).

On this clone itself: One junction end disagrees with the germline gene, perhaps due to a read error. The read is 3 residues too short to cover the CDR3 end, so that end is filled in from the germline J gene. The chain employs TRBV19 and TRBJ2-3; maybe TRBD1 (5 bases). CDR1 is LNHDA and CDR2 is SQIVND in the germline V gene (reference sequence). The CDR3 consists of 13 residues. This CDR3 reads CASSSRVTETQYF. The part of the CDR3 DNA that was read is TGTGCCAGTAGTAGCAGAGTGACAGAGACG.

With respect to this clone: The CDR3 extends 3 residues past the end of the read, so its final part is completed from the germline J gene. This rearrangement joins TRBV19 to TRBJ2-6; the D gene is possibly TRBD2 (5 bases). The germline V gene has CDR1 LNHDA and CDR2 SQIVND (reference sequence). The V end was cut by 3 bases, the J end by 1 base, with 7 bases between. The length of the CDR3 is 15 residues. This CDR3 reads CASSIRGSGANVLTF. The CDR3 DNA, read in part, is TGTGCCAGTAGTATTAGAGGGTCTGGGGCCAACGTC.

As to this clone: The read is 3 residues too short to cover the CDR3 end, so that end is filled in from the germline J gene. The J gene is TRBJ1-6, the V gene TRBV19; TRBD1 aligns across 8 bases. J lost 8 bases, V lost 9 bases, and 12 bases had no gene match. Looked up from germline, CDR1 is LNHDA and CDR2 is SQIVND (reference sequence). This CDR3 has 15 amino acids. The CDR3 bases that were read are TGTGCCAGCCAGTTCGGCAGGGGGCTCTATTCACCC. It yields the protein CASQFGRGLYSP. The complete CDR3 reads CASQFGRGLYSPLHF.

Comments on this clone: The DNA ends 3 residues before the CDR3 does, and the rest of the CDR3 is filled in from the germline J gene. V and J are TRBV7-3 and TRBJ1-2; the match to TRBD1 covers 10 bases. From germline, CDR1 is SGHTA and CDR2 FQGTGA. With 0 bases clipped from V and 0 bases from J, the junction kept 1 base outside the gene matches. This CDR3 has 16 amino acids. The CDR3 spells CASSLTGTGANYGYTF. The sequenced CDR3 bases are TGTGCCAGCAGCTTAACCGGGACAGGGGCTAACTATGGC.

About this clone itself: The CDR3 extends 3 residues past the end of the read, so its final part is completed from the germline J gene. J is TRBJ2-7 and V is TRBV10-1; 7 nucleotides align to TRBD2. V lost 8 bases and J lost 4; bases outside the gene matches: 14. The CDR3 totals 15 residues. Germline loops: CDR1 WNHNN, CDR2 SYGVQD (reference sequence). The sequenced CDR3 bases are TGCGCCAGCGGCCCATCTGGGGGGGACGATTACGAG. This translates into CASGPSGGDDYE. The entire CDR3 reads CASGPSGGDDYEQYF.

With respect to this clone: The DNA ends 3 residues before the CDR3 does, and the rest of the CDR3 is filled in from the germline J gene. The chain combines TRBV20-1 with TRBJ2-5; unclear D gene. Germline CDR1 and CDR2: DFQATT and SNEGSKA (reference sequence). This CDR3 has 16 amino acids. The ends were cut back, 5 bases at V and 3 bases at J, with 22 bases in the middle. The CDR3 sequence is CSADTPFSPTKETQYF. The CDR3 DNA, read in part, is TGCAGTGCTGACACGCCGTTTTCACCCACGAAAGAGACC.

Regarding this clone: The read terminates 3 residues before the CDR3 end, so the remaining end is supplied by the germline J gene. This rearrangement joins TRBV5-1 to TRBJ2-1; tentative D call: TRBD1 (5 bases). Germline V gene lookup returns CDR1 SGHRS and CDR2 YFSETQ. With 2 bases removed from V and 5 bases from J, the gap between germline ends came to 14 bases. The CDR3 covers 15 residues. The CDR3 bases that were read are TGCGCCAGCAGCTTACCTGCCGGACAAGACAATGAG. Protein: CASSLPAGQDNE. From start to end, the CDR3 is CASSLPAGQDNEQFF.

As to this clone: The CDR3 end falls 3 residues outside the read, so it is completed with the germline J gene. The J gene is TRBJ2-7, the V gene TRBV5-6; possibly TRBD1 for D (5 bases). This CDR3 comprises 15 residues. CDR1 and CDR2 (germline): SGHDT, YYEEEE. With 0 bases removed from V and 6 bases from J, the gap between germline ends came to 16 bases. Partial CDR3 DNA: TGTGCCAGCAGCTTGGGGGGCAGGGCATTCGGCGAG. Translated: CASSLGGRAFGE. The full CDR3 reads CASSLGGRAFGEQYF.